This TCR beta chain was found in a study of T cell responses to AZD1222 COVID-19 vaccine. The assay was immunoSEQ multiplex PCR, and TCRdb's table has in-frame clones only and misses some. Among 200,000 to 300,000 clones listed, 85% to 95% were seen once. Looked up from germline, CDR1 is SGHVS and CDR2 is FQNEAQ. The CDR3 contains 13 residues. Trimming pared 5 bases from V and 9 bases from J, leaving 11 bases between. The material was peripheral blood, obtained on day 0 of AZD1222 vaccination. This chain uses TRBV7-8 with TRBJ1-6; maybe TRBD1 (6 bases). The sequence was collected from an adult in good health. CDR3 nucleotides: TGTGCCAGCAGCCCCGGACAGTCTTCACCCCTCCACTTT. Translated, it gives CASSPGQSSPLHF.